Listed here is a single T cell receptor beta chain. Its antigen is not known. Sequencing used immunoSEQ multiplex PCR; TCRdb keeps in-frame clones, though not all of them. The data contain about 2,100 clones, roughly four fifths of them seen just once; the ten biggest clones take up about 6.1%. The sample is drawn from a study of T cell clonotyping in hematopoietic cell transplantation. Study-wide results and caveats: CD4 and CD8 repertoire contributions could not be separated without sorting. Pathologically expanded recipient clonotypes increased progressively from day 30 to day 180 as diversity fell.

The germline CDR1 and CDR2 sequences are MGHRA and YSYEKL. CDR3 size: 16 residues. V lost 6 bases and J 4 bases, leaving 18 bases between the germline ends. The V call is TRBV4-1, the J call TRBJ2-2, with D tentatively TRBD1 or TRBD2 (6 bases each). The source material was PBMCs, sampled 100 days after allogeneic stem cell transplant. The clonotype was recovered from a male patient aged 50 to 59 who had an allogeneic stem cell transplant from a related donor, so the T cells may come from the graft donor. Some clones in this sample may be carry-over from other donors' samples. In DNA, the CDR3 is TGCGCCAGCAGGCTCAGCCCGGGGGCCAGCACCGGGGAGCTGTTTTTT. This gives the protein CASRLSPGASTGELFF.